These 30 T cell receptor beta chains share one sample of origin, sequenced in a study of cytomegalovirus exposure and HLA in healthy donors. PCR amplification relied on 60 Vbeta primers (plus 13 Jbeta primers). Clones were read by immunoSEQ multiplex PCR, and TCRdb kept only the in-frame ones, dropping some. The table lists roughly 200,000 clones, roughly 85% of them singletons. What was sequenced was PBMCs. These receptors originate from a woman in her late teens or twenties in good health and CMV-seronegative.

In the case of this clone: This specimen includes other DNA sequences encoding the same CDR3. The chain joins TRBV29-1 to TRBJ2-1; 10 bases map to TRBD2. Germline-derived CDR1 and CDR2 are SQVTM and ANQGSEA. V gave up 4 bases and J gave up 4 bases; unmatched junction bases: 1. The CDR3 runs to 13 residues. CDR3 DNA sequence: TGCAGCGTTGTACTAGCGGGATACAATGAGCAGTTCTTC. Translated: CSVVLAGYNEQFF.

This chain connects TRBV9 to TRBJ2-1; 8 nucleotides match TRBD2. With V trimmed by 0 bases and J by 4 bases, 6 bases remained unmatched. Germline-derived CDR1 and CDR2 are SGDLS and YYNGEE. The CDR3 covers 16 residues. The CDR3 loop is CASSVAAREAYNEQFF. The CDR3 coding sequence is TGTGCCAGCAGCGTAGCGGCGCGGGAGGCTTACAATGAGCAGTTCTTC. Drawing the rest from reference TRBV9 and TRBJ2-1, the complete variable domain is DSGVTQTPKHLITATGQRVTLRCSPRSGDLSVYWYQQSLDQGLQFLIQYYNGEERAKGNILERFSAQQFPDLHSELNLSSLELGDSALYFCASSVAAREAYNEQFFGPGTRLTVL.

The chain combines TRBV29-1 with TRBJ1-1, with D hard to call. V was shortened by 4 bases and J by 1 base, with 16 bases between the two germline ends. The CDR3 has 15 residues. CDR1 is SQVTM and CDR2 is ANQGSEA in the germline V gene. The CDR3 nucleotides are TGCAGCGTTGGGGGAGCTCGGCTCAAGAACACTGAAGCTTTCTTT. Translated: CSVGGARLKNTEAFF.

As DNA, the CDR3 is TGCGCCAGCAGCCAAGGAGGCGCGGGGCATTACACAGATACGCAGTATTTT. Its translation: CASSQGGAGHYTDTQYF. This rearrangement joins TRBV4-3 to TRBJ2-3; D possibly corresponds to TRBD2 (6 bases). CDR1 is LGHNA, CDR2 YSLEER, per germline. There are 17 residues in the CDR3. Trimming pared 1 base from V and 2 bases from J, leaving 16 bases between.

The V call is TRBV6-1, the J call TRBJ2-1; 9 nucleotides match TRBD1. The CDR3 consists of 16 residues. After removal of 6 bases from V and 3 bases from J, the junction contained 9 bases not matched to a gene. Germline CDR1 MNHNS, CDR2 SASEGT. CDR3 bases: TGTGCCAGCAGGGAACAGGGGGCTTACTTCTACAATGAGCAGTTCTTC. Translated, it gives CASREQGAYFYNEQFF.

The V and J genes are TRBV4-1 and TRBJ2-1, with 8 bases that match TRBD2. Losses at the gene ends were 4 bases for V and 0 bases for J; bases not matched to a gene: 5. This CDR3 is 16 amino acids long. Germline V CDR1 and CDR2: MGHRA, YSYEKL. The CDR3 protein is CASSPLTSGSYNEQFF. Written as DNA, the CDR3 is TGCGCCAGCAGCCCCTTAACTAGCGGCTCCTACAATGAGCAGTTCTTC.

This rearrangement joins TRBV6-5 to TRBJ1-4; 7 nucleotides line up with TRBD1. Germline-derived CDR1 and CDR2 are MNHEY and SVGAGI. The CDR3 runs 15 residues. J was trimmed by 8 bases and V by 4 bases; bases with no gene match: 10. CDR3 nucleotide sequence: TGTGCCAGCAGTTGGAAGACAGGGTCGGAGGAAAAACTGTTTTTT. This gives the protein CASSWKTGSEEKLFF.

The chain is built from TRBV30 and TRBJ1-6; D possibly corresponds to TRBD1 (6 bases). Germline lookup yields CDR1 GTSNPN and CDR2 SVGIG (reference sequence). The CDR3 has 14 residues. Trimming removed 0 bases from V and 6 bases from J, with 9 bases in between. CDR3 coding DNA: TGTGCCTGGAGTGTACCACAGGGTAATTCACCCCTCCACTTT. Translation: CAWSVPQGNSPLHF.

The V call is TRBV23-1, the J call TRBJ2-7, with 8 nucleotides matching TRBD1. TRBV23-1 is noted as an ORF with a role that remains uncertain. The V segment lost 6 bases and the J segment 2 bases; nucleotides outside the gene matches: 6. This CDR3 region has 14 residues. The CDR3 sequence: CASSRDRYAYEQYF. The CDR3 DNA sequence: TGCGCCAGCAGCCGGGACAGGTACGCCTACGAGCAGTACTTC.

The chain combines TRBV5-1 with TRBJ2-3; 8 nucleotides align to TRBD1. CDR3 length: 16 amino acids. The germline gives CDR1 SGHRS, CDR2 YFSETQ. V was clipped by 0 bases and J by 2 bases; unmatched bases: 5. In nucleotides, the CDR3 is TGCGCCAGCAGCTTGGGGCCAGGGGGCATCACAGATACGCAGTATTTT. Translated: CASSLGPGGITDTQYF.

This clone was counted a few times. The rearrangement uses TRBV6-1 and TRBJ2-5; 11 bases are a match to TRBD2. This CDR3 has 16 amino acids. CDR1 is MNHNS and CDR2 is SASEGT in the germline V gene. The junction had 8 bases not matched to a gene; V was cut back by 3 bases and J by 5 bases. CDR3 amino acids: CASSDSLAGVEETQYF. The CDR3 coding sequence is TGTGCCAGCAGTGATTCACTAGCGGGAGTTGAGGAGACCCAGTACTTC.

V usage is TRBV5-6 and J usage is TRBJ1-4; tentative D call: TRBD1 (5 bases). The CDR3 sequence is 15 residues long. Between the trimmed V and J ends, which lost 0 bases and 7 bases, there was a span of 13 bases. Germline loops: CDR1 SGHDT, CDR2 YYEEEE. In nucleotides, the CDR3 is TGTGCCAGCAGCTTGGGGGCAGGGCTCCTTGAAAAACTGTTTTTT. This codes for CASSLGAGLLEKLFF.

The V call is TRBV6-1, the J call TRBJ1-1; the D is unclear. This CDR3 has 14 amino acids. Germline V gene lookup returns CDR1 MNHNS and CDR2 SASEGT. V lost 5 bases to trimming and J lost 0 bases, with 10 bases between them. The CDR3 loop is CASSRNSMNTEAFF. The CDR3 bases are TGTGCCAGCAGTCGGAACAGCATGAACACTGAAGCTTTCTTT.

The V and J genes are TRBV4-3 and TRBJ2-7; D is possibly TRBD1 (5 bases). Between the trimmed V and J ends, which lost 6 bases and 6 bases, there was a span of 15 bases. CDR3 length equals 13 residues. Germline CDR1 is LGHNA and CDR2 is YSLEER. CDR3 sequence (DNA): TGCGCCAGCAGTTCCCCAGGGTTTCCCGAGCAGTACTTC. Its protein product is CASSSPGFPEQYF.

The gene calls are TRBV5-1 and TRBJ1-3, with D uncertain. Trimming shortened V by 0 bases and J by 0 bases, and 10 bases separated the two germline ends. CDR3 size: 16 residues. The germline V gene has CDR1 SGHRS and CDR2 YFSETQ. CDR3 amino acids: CASSLAQLSSGNTIYF. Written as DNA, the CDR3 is TGCGCCAGCAGCTTGGCCCAATTGAGCTCTGGAAACACCATATATTTT. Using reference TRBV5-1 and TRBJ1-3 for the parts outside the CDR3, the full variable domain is KAGVTQTPRYLIKTRGQQVTLSCSPISGHRSVSWYQQTPGQGLQFLFEYFSETQRNKGNFPGRFSGRQFSNSRSEMNVSTLELGDSALYLCASSLAQLSSGNTIYFGEGSWLTVV.

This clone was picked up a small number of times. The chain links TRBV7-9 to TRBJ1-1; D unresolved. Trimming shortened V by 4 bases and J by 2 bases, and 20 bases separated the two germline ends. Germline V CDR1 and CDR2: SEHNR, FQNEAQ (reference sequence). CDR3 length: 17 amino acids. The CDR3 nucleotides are TGTGCCAGCAGCTCGATCAAATTACAGCGACTAAACACTGAAGCTTTCTTT. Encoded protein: CASSSIKLQRLNTEAFF.

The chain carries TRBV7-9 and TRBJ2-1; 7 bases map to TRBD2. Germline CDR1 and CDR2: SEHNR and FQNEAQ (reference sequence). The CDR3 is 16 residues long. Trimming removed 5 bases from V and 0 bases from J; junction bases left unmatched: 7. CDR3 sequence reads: CASSPPREDSYNEQFF. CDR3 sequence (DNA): TGTGCCAGCAGCCCTCCCCGGGAGGACTCCTACAATGAGCAGTTCTTC.

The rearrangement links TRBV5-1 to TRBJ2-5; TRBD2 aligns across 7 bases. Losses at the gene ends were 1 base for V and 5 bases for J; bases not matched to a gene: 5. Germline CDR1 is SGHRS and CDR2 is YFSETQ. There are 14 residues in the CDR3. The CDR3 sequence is CASSLSGERETQYF. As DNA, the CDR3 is TGCGCCAGCAGCTTGAGCGGGGAAAGGGAGACCCAGTACTTC.

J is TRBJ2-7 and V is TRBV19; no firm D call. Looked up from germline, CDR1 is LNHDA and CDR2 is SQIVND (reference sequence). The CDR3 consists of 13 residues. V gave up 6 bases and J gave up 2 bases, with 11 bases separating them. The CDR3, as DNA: TGTGCCAGTAGCTTCTCCGCGGCCTACGAGCAGTACTTC. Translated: CASSFSAAYEQYF.

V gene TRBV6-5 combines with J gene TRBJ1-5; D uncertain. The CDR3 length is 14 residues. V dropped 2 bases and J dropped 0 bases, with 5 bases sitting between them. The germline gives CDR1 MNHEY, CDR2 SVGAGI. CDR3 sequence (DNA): TGTGCCAGCAGTTACCTAGGTAGCAATCAGCCCCAGCATTTT. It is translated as CASSYLGSNQPQHF.

The CDR3, as DNA: TGTGCCACCAGCGGAGCTGGGACTAGCGGGAGGCGAACAAACACAGATACGCAGTATTTT. It specifies CATSGAGTSGRRTNTDTQYF. The V and J genes are TRBV15 and TRBJ2-3; TRBD2 aligns across 15 bases. Germline CDR1 LNHNV, CDR2 YYDKDF (reference sequence). The V segment lost 5 bases and the J segment 2 bases; nucleotides outside the gene matches: 14. CDR3 size: 20 residues.

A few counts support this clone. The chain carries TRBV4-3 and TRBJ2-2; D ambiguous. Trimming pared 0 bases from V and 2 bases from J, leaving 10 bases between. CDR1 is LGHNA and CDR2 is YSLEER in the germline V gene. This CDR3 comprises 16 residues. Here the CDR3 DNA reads TGCGCCAGCAGCCAAGAGTATAGGAGCAACACCGGGGAGCTGTTTTTT. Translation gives CASSQEYRSNTGELFF.

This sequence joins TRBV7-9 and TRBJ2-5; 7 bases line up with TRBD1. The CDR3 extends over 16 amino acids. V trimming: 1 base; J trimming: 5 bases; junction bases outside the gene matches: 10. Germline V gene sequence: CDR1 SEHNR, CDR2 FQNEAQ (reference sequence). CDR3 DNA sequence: TGTGCCAGCAGCTTAGTAGGGGGCGCAACGGTGGAGACCCAGTACTTC. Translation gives CASSLVGGATVETQYF.

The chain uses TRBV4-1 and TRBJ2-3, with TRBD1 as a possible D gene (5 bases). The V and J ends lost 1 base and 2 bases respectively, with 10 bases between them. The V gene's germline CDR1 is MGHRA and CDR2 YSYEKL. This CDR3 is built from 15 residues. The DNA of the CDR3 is TGCGCCAGCAGCCAAGGGGGCTACACCACAGATACGCAGTATTTT. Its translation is CASSQGGYTTDTQYF.

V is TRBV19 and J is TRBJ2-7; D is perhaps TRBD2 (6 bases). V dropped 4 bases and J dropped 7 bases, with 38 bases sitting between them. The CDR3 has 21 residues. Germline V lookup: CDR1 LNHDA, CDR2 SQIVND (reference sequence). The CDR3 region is CASSTYIRGNRGANSPGEQYF. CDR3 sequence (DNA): TGTGCCAGTAGTACATATATACGGGGGAACCGGGGCGCAAATAGCCCGGGAGAGCAGTACTTC. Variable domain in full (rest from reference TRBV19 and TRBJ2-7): DGGITQSPKYLFRKEGQNVTLSCEQNLNHDAMYWYRQDPGQGLRLIYYSQIVNDFQKGDIAEGYSVSREKKESFPLTVTSAQKNPTAFYLCASSTYIRGNRGANSPGEQYFGPGTRLTVT.

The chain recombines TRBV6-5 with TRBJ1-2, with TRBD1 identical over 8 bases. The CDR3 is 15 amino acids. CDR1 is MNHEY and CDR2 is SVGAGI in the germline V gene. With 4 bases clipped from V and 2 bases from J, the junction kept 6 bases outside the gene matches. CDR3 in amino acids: CASSLLGDRNYGYTF. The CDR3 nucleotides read TGTGCCAGCAGTTTGCTTGGGGACAGGAACTATGGCTACACCTTC.

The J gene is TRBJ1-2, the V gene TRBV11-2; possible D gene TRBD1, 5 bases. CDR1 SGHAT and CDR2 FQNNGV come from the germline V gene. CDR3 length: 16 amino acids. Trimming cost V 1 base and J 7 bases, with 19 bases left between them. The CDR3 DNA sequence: TGTGCCAGCAGCTTAGGGGGGGGTAGACAATTTAGTGGCTACACCTTC. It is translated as CASSLGGGRQFSGYTF.

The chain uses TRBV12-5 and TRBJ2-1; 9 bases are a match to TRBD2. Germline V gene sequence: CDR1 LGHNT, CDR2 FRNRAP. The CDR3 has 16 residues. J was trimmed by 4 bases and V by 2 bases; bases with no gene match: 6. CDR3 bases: TGTGCTAGTGGTTTGATTATAGCGGGAGTTTACAATGAGCAGTTCTTC. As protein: CASGLIIAGVYNEQFF.

The CDR3 DNA reads TGTGCCAGCTCACCGACCGGGGGACAGCCGAACACTGAAGCTTTCTTT. The encoded protein is CASSPTGGQPNTEAFF. This sequence joins TRBV18 and TRBJ1-1; 7 nucleotides match TRBD1. After removal of 3 bases from V and 1 base from J, the junction contained 8 bases not matched to a gene. Per germline, CDR1 KGHSH and CDR2 LQKENI. This CDR3 contains 16 residues.

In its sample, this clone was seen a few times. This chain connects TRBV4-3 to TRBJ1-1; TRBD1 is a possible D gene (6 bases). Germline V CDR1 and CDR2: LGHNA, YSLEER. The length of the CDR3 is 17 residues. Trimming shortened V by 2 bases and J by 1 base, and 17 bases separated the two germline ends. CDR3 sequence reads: CASSQSDSLGGNTEAFF. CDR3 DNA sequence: TGCGCCAGCAGCCAATCCGACAGTTTAGGGGGGAACACTGAAGCTTTCTTT.